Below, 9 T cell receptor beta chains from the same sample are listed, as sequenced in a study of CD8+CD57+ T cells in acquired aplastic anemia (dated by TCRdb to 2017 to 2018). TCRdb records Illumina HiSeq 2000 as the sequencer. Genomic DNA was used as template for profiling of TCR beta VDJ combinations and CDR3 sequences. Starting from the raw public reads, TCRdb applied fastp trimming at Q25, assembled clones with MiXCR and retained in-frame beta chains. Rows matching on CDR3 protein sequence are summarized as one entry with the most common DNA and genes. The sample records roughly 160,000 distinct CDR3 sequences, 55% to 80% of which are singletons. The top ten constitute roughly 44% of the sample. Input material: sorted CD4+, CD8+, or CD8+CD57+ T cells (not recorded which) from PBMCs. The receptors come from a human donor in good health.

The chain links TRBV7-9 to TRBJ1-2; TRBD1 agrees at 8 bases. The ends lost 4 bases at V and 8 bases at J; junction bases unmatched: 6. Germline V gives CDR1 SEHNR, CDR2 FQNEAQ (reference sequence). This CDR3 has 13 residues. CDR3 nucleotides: TGTGCCAGCAGCTCGGCGCAGGGGGCCGGCTACACCTTC. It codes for CASSSAQGAGYTF.

CDR3 loop: CASSVALTNTGELFF. In DNA form, the CDR3 reads TGTGCCAGCAGCGTAGCTCTAACGAACACCGGGGAGCTGTTTTTT. The rearrangement links TRBV9 to TRBJ2-2; no definite D call. The V gene lost 0 bases and the J gene lost 0 bases, with 6 bases spanning the gap. The CDR3 length is 15 residues. Germline values: CDR1 SGDLS, CDR2 YYNGEE.

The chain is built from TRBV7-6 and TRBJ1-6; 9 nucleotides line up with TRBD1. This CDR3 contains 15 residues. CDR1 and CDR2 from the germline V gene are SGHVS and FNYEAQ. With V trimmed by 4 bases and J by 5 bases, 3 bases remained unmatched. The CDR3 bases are TGTGCCAGCAGCTCAAGGACAGGGGATAATTCACCCCTCCACTTT. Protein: CASSSRTGDNSPLHF. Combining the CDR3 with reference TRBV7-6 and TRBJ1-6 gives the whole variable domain GAGVSQSPRYKVTKRGQDVALRCDPISGHVSLYWYRQALGQGPEFLTYFNYEAQQDKSGLPNDRFSAERPEGSISTLTIQRTEQRDSAMYRCASSSRTGDNSPLHFGNGTRLTVT.

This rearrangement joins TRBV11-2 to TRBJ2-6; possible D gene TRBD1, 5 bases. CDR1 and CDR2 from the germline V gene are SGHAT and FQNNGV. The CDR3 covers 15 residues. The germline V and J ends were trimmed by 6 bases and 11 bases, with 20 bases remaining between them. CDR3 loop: CASREVSLGRDVLTF. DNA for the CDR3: TGTGCCAGCAGGGAAGTTAGTCTGGGCAGGGACGTCCTGACTTTC. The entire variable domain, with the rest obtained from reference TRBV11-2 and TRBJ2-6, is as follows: EAGVAQSPRYKIIEKRQSVAFWCNPISGHATLYWYQQILGQGPKLLIQFQNNGVVDDSQLPKDRFSAERLKGVDSTLKIQPAKLEDSAVYLCASREVSLGRDVLTFGAGSRLTVL.

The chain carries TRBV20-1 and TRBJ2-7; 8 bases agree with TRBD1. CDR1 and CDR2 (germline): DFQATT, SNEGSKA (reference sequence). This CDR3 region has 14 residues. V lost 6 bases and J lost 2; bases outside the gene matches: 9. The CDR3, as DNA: TGCAGTGCGCCCACCAGGGGGCGGACCTACGAGCAGTACTTC. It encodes CSAPTRGRTYEQYF.

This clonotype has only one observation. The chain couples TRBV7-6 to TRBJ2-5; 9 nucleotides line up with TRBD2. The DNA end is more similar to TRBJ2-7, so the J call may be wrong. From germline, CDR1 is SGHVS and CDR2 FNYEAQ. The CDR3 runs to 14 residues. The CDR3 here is CASSLSGGRHEQYF. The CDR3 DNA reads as TGTGCCAGCAGCTTAAGCGGGGGGCGTCACGAGCAGTACTTC.

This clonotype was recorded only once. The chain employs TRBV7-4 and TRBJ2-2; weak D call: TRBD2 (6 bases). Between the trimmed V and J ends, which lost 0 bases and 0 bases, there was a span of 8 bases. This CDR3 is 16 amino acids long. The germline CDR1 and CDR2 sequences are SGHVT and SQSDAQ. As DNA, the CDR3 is TGTGCCAGCAGCTTAGCCGCGGGGACGAACACCGGGGAGCTGTTTTTT. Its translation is CASSLAAGTNTGELFF.

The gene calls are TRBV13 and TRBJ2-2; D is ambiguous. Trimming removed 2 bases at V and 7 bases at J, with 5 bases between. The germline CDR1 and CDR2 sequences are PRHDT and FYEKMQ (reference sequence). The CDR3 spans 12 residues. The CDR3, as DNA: TGTGCCAGCAGCTTATTTAACGGGGAGCTGTTTTTT. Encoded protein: CASSLFNGELFF. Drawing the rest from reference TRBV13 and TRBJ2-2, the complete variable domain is AAGVIQSPRHLIKEKRETATLKCYPIPRHDTVYWYQQGPGQDPQFLISFYEKMQSDKGSIPDRFSAQQFSDYHSELNMSSLELGDSALYFCASSLFNGELFFGEGSRLTVL.

CDR3 region: CASSESGPQYF. The CDR3, as DNA: TGTGCCAGCAGTGAATCGGGTCCCCAGTACTTC. The chain has TRBV25-1 and TRBJ2-5; no reliable D call. Germline assignment: CDR1 MGHDK and CDR2 SYGVNS. Trimming cost V 1 base and J 9 bases, with 6 bases left between them. The CDR3 has 11 amino acids.